The next 29 T cell receptor beta chains were all read from a single sample in a study of cytomegalovirus exposure and HLA in healthy donors (dated by TCRdb to about 2017). The library came from the immunoSEQ multiplex PCR assay. The multiplex PCR relied on a mix of 60 forward primers for TCR Vbeta segments and 13 reverse primers for TCR Jbeta segments. In its TCRdb copy, this immuneACCESS table keeps in-frame sequences only and misses some clones. Where compared with another copy, unresolved V genes explain less than half of these, and the others have no known cause. Within this sample are some 130,000 clones, with roughly three quarters of them counted one time only. Around 2% of the sample lies in the top ten. Material for sequencing was PBMCs. Receptors originate from a man under 40 in good health and CMV-seronegative.

The rearrangement joins TRBV7-2 to TRBJ2-7, with D perhaps TRBD2 (6 bases). This CDR3 is 13 amino acids long. The ends were cut back, 2 bases at V and 5 bases at J, with 10 bases in the middle. Germline V CDR1 and CDR2: SGHTA, FQGNSA. The CDR3 nucleotides are TGTGCCAGCAGCTTAAGGGGCGGGGACGAGCAGTACTTC. Translating gives CASSLRGGDEQYF.

The chain links TRBV6-1 to TRBJ2-1; 8 nucleotides match TRBD2. The V gene end was trimmed by 1 base and the J gene end by 2 bases; junction bases not matched to a gene: 4. Per germline, CDR1 MNHNS and CDR2 SASEGT. The length of the CDR3 is 16 residues. CDR3 protein: CASSEDISGTYNEQFF. DNA for the CDR3: TGTGCCAGCAGTGAAGATATTAGCGGGACCTACAATGAGCAGTTCTTC.

This chain uses TRBV6-6 with TRBJ1-5; unclear D gene. The germline gives CDR1 MNHNY, CDR2 SVGAGI (reference sequence). Trimming took 4 bases from V and 5 from J, leaving 9 bases between them. The CDR3 has 13 amino acids. The CDR3 is CASSSFRDQPQHF. The CDR3 DNA follows: TGTGCCAGCAGTTCTTTTCGGGATCAGCCCCAGCATTTT.

This rearrangement joins TRBV25-1 to TRBJ1-4; D might be TRBD1 (6 bases). The CDR3 runs to 13 residues. The ends were cut back, 5 bases at V and 12 bases at J, with 16 bases in the middle. From germline, CDR1 is MGHDK and CDR2 SYGVNS. Here the CDR3 reads CASSTLQGRELFF. The CDR3 DNA sequence: TGTGCCAGCAGTACCCTTCAGGGGCGCGAACTGTTTTTT.

The chain carries TRBV5-6 and TRBJ2-6; a possible D gene is TRBD2 (6 bases). CDR1 and CDR2 (germline): SGHDT, YYEEEE. The CDR3 is 17 amino acids. The V end was cut by 1 base, the J end by 1 base, with 12 bases between. The DNA for the CDR3 is TGTGCCAGCAGCTTGCCGGGAGTCCTATCTGGGGCCAACGTCCTGACTTTC. This codes for CASSLPGVLSGANVLTF.

This rearrangement joins TRBV20-1 to TRBJ2-1; D is perhaps TRBD2 (5 bases). V shed 6 bases and J shed 15 bases, with 18 bases lying between them. Germline values: CDR1 DFQATT, CDR2 SNEGSKA (reference sequence). The CDR3 has 11 residues. CDR3 loop: CSAYLAPTLFF. The CDR3 bases are TGCAGTGCGTACCTAGCTCCCACTCTGTTCTTC.

This rearrangement joins TRBV4-2 to TRBJ1-5; the match to TRBD1 covers 7 bases. The CDR3 sequence is 15 residues long. Looked up from germline, CDR1 is LGHNA and CDR2 is YNFKEQ. Trimming removed 3 bases from V and 3 bases from J; junction bases left unmatched: 5. CDR3 DNA sequence: TGTGCCAGCAGCCAGCGGGGACAGCCCAATCAGCCCCAGCATTTT. Encoded protein: CASSQRGQPNQPQHF.

The chain joins TRBV28 to TRBJ1-2; TRBD1 agrees at 9 bases. The V segment lost 3 bases and the J segment 4 bases; nucleotides outside the gene matches: 6. This CDR3 comprises 15 residues. The germline CDR1 and CDR2 sequences are MDHEN and SYDVKM. The DNA of the CDR3 is TGTGCCAGCAGTTTTGTACAGGGGGCGACCTATGGCTACACCTTC. Translating it yields CASSFVQGATYGYTF.

The chain has TRBV6-5 and TRBJ2-4, with 7 bases lining up with TRBD1. The V segment lost 6 bases and the J segment 6 bases; nucleotides outside the gene matches: 8. CDR3 size: 14 residues. Germline values: CDR1 MNHEY, CDR2 SVGAGI. CDR3 protein: CASSQDRVSNIQYF. CDR3 DNA sequence: TGTGCCAGCAGCCAAGACAGGGTGTCAAACATTCAGTACTTC.

This clone occurred once. The chain joins TRBV5-1 to TRBJ2-7; D possibly corresponds to TRBD1 (6 bases). The V end lost 0 bases, the J end lost 3 bases, and 16 bases lay between the germline ends. Germline V gene data show CDR1 as SGHRS and CDR2 as YFSETQ. The CDR3 loop spans 16 amino acids. The CDR3 nucleotides read TGCGCCAGCAGCTTGGTGGCAGGGGCGTTTAACTACGAGCAGTACTTC. This sequence encodes CASSLVAGAFNYEQYF.

This clone was observed a few times. The chain links TRBV6-1 to TRBJ1-4, with 10 positions matching TRBD1. J gave up 5 bases and V 8 bases, and 5 bases lay outside the gene matches. In germline, CDR1 is MNHNS, CDR2 SASEGT. The length of the CDR3 is 14 residues. The CDR3 DNA follows: TGTGCCAGCCACAGGACAGGGGGAAATGAAAAACTGTTTTTT. Amino acid sequence: CASHRTGGNEKLFF.

V usage is TRBV5-1 and J usage is TRBJ1-4; no clear D. V was trimmed by 4 bases and J by 1 base, leaving 8 bases between them. CDR3 length equals 14 residues. CDR1 and CDR2 (germline): SGHRS, YFSETQ. The CDR3 nucleotides are TGCGCCAGCAGCCCCGGAGGAACTAATGAAAAACTGTTTTTT. Translation gives CASSPGGTNEKLFF.

CDR3 DNA sequence: TGTGCCAGCACCGAGGAGCCCCACTATGGCTACACCTTC. Protein product: CASTEEPHYGYTF. V gene TRBV6-1 combines with J gene TRBJ1-2; D not certain. Per germline, CDR1 MNHNS and CDR2 SASEGT. V lost 7 bases, J lost 3 bases, and 12 bases lay in between. The length of the CDR3 is 13 residues.

This chain connects TRBV29-1 to TRBJ1-1; 8 nucleotides agree with TRBD1. Germline-derived CDR1 and CDR2 are SQVTM and ANQGSEA. This CDR3 has 12 amino acids. J was trimmed by 9 bases and V by 6 bases; bases with no gene match: 9. CDR3 amino acids: CSVSPGQEKAFF. CDR3 in DNA: TGCAGCGTGTCGCCGGGACAGGAGAAAGCTTTCTTT.

The V gene is TRBV29-1, the J gene TRBJ1-1, with 7 positions matching TRBD1. CDR3 length: 13 residues. V gave up 6 bases and J gave up 5 bases; unmatched junction bases: 9. Germline assignment: CDR1 SQVTM and CDR2 ANQGSEA. The CDR3 here is CSVSGGFGTEAFF. In DNA form, the CDR3 reads TGCAGCGTCTCAGGGGGTTTTGGAACTGAAGCTTTCTTT.

The rearrangement uses TRBV10-3 and TRBJ2-7; 10 nucleotides match TRBD1. This CDR3 contains 14 residues. Germline lookup yields CDR1 ENHRY and CDR2 SYGVKD. V shed 5 bases and J 2 bases; nucleotides not matched to a gene: 3. CDR3 sequence: CAISWGQGPYEQYF. CDR3 bases: TGTGCCATCAGTTGGGGACAGGGGCCCTACGAGCAGTACTTC.

The chain links TRBV14 to TRBJ2-2; 9 positions match TRBD1. CDR1 and CDR2 (germline): SGHDN, FVKESK. Losses at the gene ends were 6 bases for V and 7 bases for J; bases not matched to a gene: 12. This CDR3 spans 16 amino acids. DNA for the CDR3: TGTGCCAGCAGTCGGGTTTACAGGGGGCGTGGCGGGGAGCTGTTTTTT. It codes for CASSRVYRGRGGELFF.

V gene TRBV28 combines with J gene TRBJ2-5; 8 nucleotides align to TRBD2. Germline lookup yields CDR1 MDHEN and CDR2 SYDVKM. The CDR3 length is 14 residues. The V segment lost 4 bases and the J segment 4 bases; nucleotides outside the gene matches: 5. CDR3: CASSSTAGGETQYF. The CDR3 DNA reads TGTGCCAGCAGTTCCACCGCGGGAGGAGAGACCCAGTACTTC.

The V call is TRBV2, the J call TRBJ2-3; 9 positions match TRBD2. From germline, CDR1 is SNHLY and CDR2 FYNNEI. With 5 bases clipped from V and 6 bases from J, the junction kept 12 bases outside the gene matches. The CDR3 is made up of 16 amino acids. The CDR3: CASSRRASGAPDTQYF. The DNA for the CDR3 is TGTGCCAGCAGTCGGAGGGCTAGCGGGGCCCCCGATACGCAGTATTTT. Variable domain in full (rest from reference TRBV2 and TRBJ2-3): EPEVTQTPSHQVTQMGQEVILRCVPISNHLYFYWYRQILGQKVEFLVSFYNNEISEKSEIFDDQFSVERPDGSNFTLKIRSTKLEDSAMYFCASSRRASGAPDTQYFGPGTRLTVL.

J is TRBJ2-7 and V is TRBV27; 8 nucleotides agree with TRBD2. This CDR3 is 14 amino acids long. The junction had 9 bases not matched to a gene; V was cut back by 5 bases and J by 6 bases. Germline values: CDR1 MNHEY, CDR2 SMNVEV (reference sequence). CDR3 nucleotides: TGTGCCAGCAGTAGACTAGCGACATTAGGCGAGCAGTACTTC. It is translated as CASSRLATLGEQYF.

J is TRBJ2-7 and V is TRBV11-2; 11 nucleotides agree with TRBD1. The CDR3 is 14 residues long. The V gene's germline CDR1 is SGHAT and CDR2 FQNNGV. Trimming cost V 4 bases and J 7 bases; bases outside gene matches: 6. The CDR3 DNA is TGTGCCAGCAGCTCCGGGACAGGGGGGAATGAGCAGTACTTC. Protein: CASSSGTGGNEQYF.

The V call is TRBV2, the J call TRBJ2-5; TRBD1 matches 7 bases. The DNA end favors TRBJ2-7, so the J call may be wrong. The germline gives CDR1 SNHLY, CDR2 FYNNEI. The CDR3 length is 13 residues. CDR3 sequence reads: CASIEQGPYEQYF. CDR3 DNA sequence: TGTGCCAGCATAGAACAGGGGCCCTACGAGCAGTACTTC.

This rearrangement joins TRBV7-8 to TRBJ2-7, with a tentative D call TRBD2 (6 bases). Per germline, CDR1 SGHVS and CDR2 FQNEAQ. Trimming shortened V by 6 bases and J by 5 bases, and 17 bases separated the two germline ends. The CDR3 has 14 amino acids. The CDR3 sequence: CASSAGPSLDEQYF. CDR3 nucleotides: TGTGCCAGCAGTGCGGGACCTTCATTGGACGAGCAGTACTTC.

This clone has a single count. The rearrangement uses TRBV6-5 and TRBJ1-1, with a possible D match to TRBD1 (6 bases). Trimming pared 7 bases from V and 2 bases from J, leaving 14 bases between. Germline CDR1 is MNHEY and CDR2 is SVGAGI. The CDR3 runs to 14 residues. CDR3 protein: CASTPFGGNTEAFF. The CDR3 DNA follows: TGTGCCAGCACCCCGTTTGGGGGCAACACTGAAGCTTTCTTT.

The rearrangement links TRBV4-2 to TRBJ2-7; 7 nucleotides line up with TRBD2. This CDR3 is built from 16 residues. V lost 0 bases to trimming and J lost 2 bases; unmatched junction nucleotides: 7. Per the germline V gene, CDR1 is LGHNA and CDR2 is YNFKEQ. The CDR3 sequence is CASSQDSRGITYEQYF. The DNA for the CDR3 is TGTGCCAGCAGCCAAGACTCGCGGGGGATAACCTACGAGCAGTACTTC.

The gene calls are TRBV6-5 and TRBJ2-3; perhaps TRBD2 as D (5 bases). V was clipped by 2 bases and J by 2 bases, with 11 bases between them. Germline CDR1 and CDR2: MNHEY and SVGAGI. The CDR3 has 15 residues. The CDR3 DNA reads TGTGCCAGCAGTTACGCAGACGGGATCACAGATACGCAGTATTTT. Encoded protein: CASSYADGITDTQYF.

This clone was seen a single time. The chain uses TRBV27 and TRBJ2-1, with 7 bases identical to TRBD1. The junction had 8 bases not matched to a gene; V was cut back by 6 bases and J by 3 bases. This CDR3 region has 15 residues. Germline V gives CDR1 MNHEY, CDR2 SMNVEV (reference sequence). As DNA, the CDR3 is TGTGCCAGCAGACTAACAGGGGTCCACTACAATGAGCAGTTCTTC. As protein: CASRLTGVHYNEQFF.

The rearrangement joins TRBV10-2 to TRBJ1-1, with D possibly TRBD1 on 6 matching bases. The length of the CDR3 is 16 residues. Germline CDR1 and CDR2: WSHSY and SAAADI. V shed 1 base and J shed 0 bases, with 12 bases lying between them. CDR3 nucleotide sequence: TGCGCCAGCAGTGAGTTGTCCCGGACAGTGAACACTGAAGCTTTCTTT. Its translation is CASSELSRTVNTEAFF.

The rearrangement uses TRBV5-8 and TRBJ1-2, with D hard to call. CDR3 length: 12 residues. V was shortened by 1 base and J by 8 bases, with 9 bases between the two germline ends. CDR1 SGHTS and CDR2 YDEGEE come from the germline V gene. The CDR3 DNA reads TGTGCCAGCAGCTTGAGCGGGAGAGGCTACACCTTC. Its translation is CASSLSGRGYTF.